Listed here is a single T cell receptor beta chain. This entry comes from a study of blood T cell repertoires in COVID-19. Overall study context: The United States, Italy and Spain were the sources of the acute and convalescent COVID-19 samples. From T cells, B-cell-depleted T cells, or PBMCs came the material, which was cDNA or gDNA.

The CDR3 is made up of 15 amino acids. The V gene lost 3 bases and the J gene lost 7 bases, with 19 bases spanning the gap. Looked up from germline, CDR1 is SGHRS and CDR2 is YFSETQ. Measured with immunoSEQ multiplex PCR; TCRdb has only the in-frame clones, and not every one. Among some 400,000 clones listed, 80% to 90% were seen once. The sequenced sample was PBMCs or T cells enriched from blood (not recorded which). The rearrangement uses TRBV5-1 and TRBJ1-2; D is uncertain. The receptor was derived from a man between 25 and 39 years old who had recovered from COVID-19. CDR3 nucleotide sequence: TGCGCCAGCAGCTCCGACCCGGGAATAGAGAGTGGCTACACCTTC. It codes for CASSSDPGIESGYTF.